Described below is a single T cell receptor (beta chain) sequence and its context. These data come from a study of blood T cell repertoires in COVID-19. Here immunoSEQ multiplex PCR was the method, and the copy in TCRdb shows in-frame clones only, minus some. The table shows approximately 270,000 clones, with roughly 85% occurring only once. The receptor was isolated from a woman aged 70 to 79 with acute or convalescent COVID-19. The sequenced material came from peripheral blood.

The CDR3 coding sequence is TGCGCCAGCAATCCGCCGGGACAGGGATTCATATCTTTCTCTGGAAACACCATATATTTT. Protein product: CASNPPGQGFISFSGNTIYF. The V call is TRBV5-1, the J call TRBJ1-3; 9 bases agree with TRBD1. Germline V gene sequence: CDR1 SGHRS, CDR2 YFSETQ. V shed 6 bases, J shed 0 bases, and the junction held 19 bases outside the gene matches. This CDR3 comprises 20 residues. Based on the CDR3 plus reference TRBV5-1 and TRBJ1-3, the full variable domain is KAGVTQTPRYLIKTRGQQVTLSCSPISGHRSVSWYQQTPGQGLQFLFEYFSETQRNKGNFPGRFSGRQFSNSRSEMNVSTLELGDSALYLCASNPPGQGFISFSGNTIYFGEGSWLTVV.